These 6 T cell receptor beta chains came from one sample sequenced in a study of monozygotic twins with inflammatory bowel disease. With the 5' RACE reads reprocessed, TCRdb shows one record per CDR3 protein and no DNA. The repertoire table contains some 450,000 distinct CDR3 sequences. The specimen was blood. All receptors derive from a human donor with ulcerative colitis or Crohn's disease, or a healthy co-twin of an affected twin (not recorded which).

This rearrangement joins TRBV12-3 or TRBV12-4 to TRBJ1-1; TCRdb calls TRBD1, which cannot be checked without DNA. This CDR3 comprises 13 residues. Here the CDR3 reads CASSFTGSTEAFF.

The CDR3 loop reads CASSLGGGTPREQYF. V and J are TRBV5-1 and TRBJ2-7; TCRdb gives TRBD1 as the D gene, but with no DNA this cannot be confirmed. The germline V gene has CDR1 SGHRS and CDR2 YFSETQ. The CDR3 has 15 amino acids.

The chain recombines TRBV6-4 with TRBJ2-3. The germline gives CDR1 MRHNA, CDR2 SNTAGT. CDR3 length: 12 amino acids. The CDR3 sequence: CASSDSGQTQYF.

This chain's CDR3 is CSVEPWAGGTNEQFF. V gene TRBV29-1 combines with J gene TRBJ2-1; lacking DNA, the TRBD1 call made by TCRdb goes unchecked. Germline V CDR1 and CDR2: SQVTM, ANQGSEA. The CDR3 consists of 15 residues.

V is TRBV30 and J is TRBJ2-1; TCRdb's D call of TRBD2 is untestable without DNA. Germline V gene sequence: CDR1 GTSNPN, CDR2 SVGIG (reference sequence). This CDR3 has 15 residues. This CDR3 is CAWSVGGPAYNEQFF.

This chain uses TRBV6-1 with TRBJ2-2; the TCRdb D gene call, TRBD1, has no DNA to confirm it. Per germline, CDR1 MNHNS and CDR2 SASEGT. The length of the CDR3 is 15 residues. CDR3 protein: CATSPAGANTGELFF.